This entry lists 13 T cell receptor beta chains sequenced from one sample in a study of blood T cell repertoires in COVID-19. The assay was immunoSEQ multiplex PCR, and TCRdb's table has in-frame clones only and misses some. The sample lists under 30,000 clones; over 70% were seen once. The source material was peripheral blood. These receptors were collected from a woman aged 65 to 85 with acute or convalescent COVID-19.

The sample holds a few counts of this clone. The V and J genes are TRBV7-8 and TRBJ2-2, with TRBD2 identical over 10 bases. V lost 4 bases and J lost 2; bases outside the gene matches: 13. Germline CDR1 and CDR2: SGHVS and FQNEAQ. The CDR3 covers 19 residues. The CDR3 region is CASSSTTWTSGANTGELFF. The CDR3 coding sequence is TGTGCCAGCAGCTCTACGACCTGGACTAGCGGAGCCAACACCGGGGAGCTGTTTTTT. Based on the CDR3 plus reference TRBV7-8 and TRBJ2-2, the full variable domain is GAGVSQSPRYKVAKRGQDVALRCDPISGHVSLFWYQQALGQGPEFLTYFQNEAQLDKSGLPSDRFFAERPEGSVSTLKIQRTQQEDSAVYLCASSSTTWTSGANTGELFFGEGSRLTVL.

V gene TRBV5-4 combines with J gene TRBJ1-1; D unresolved. Germline-derived CDR1 and CDR2 are SGHNT and YYREEE (reference sequence). This CDR3 is 13 amino acids long. The V and J ends lost 0 bases and 4 bases respectively, with 7 bases between them. The CDR3 DNA follows: TGTGCCAGCAGCTTGGTAGGGAGCACTGAAGCTTTCTTT. This translates into CASSLVGSTEAFF.

The chain carries TRBV19 and TRBJ2-7; TRBD1 might be the D (7 bases). With 5 bases removed from V and 4 bases from J, the gap between germline ends came to 15 bases. The CDR3 extends over 14 amino acids. CDR1 is LNHDA and CDR2 is SQIVND in the germline V gene (reference sequence). Here the CDR3 reads CASSFAGQSYEQYF. The CDR3 DNA is TGTGCCAGTAGTTTCGCGGGACAGAGTTACGAGCAGTACTTC.

J is TRBJ2-7 and V is TRBV28, with 10 bases identical to TRBD2. J lost 3 bases, V lost 6 bases, and 11 bases had no gene match. The CDR3 spans 16 residues. In germline, CDR1 is MDHEN, CDR2 SYDVKM. Written as DNA, the CDR3 is TGTGCCAGCAGCGACGGGAAACTAGCGGGGCTCTACGAGCAGTACTTC. Residues: CASSDGKLAGLYEQYF.

The CDR3, as DNA: TGCGCCAGCAGCTCCAGGGTTCCGAACACTGAAGCTTTCTTT. This codes for CASSSRVPNTEAFF. The chain links TRBV5-1 to TRBJ1-1, with D maybe TRBD1 (5 bases). The CDR3 loop spans 14 amino acids. The germline V gene encodes CDR1 SGHRS and CDR2 YFSETQ. V was clipped by 3 bases and J by 1 base, with 10 bases between them.

This clone appeared once. V and J are TRBV2 and TRBJ2-3; the match to TRBD2 covers 7 bases. Germline CDR1 is SNHLY and CDR2 is FYNNEI. The CDR3 spans 14 residues. Trimming took 5 bases from V and 5 from J; bases not matched to a gene: 7. Here the CDR3 reads CASSPQRGIDTQYF. The CDR3 nucleotides are TGTGCCAGCAGTCCTCAGCGGGGCATAGATACGCAGTATTTT.

Concerning this clone: Other DNA variants within this sample encode the same CDR3. The gene calls are TRBV18 and TRBJ2-1; TRBD2 matches at 12 bases. The CDR3 runs to 16 residues. V shed 3 bases and J 1 base; nucleotides not matched to a gene: 1. Germline CDR1 reads KGHSH; CDR2 reads LQKENI. The DNA of the CDR3 is TGTGCCAGCTCACCGGGACTAGCGGGTTCCTACAATGAGCAGTTCTTC. It yields the protein CASSPGLAGSYNEQFF. Drawing the rest from reference TRBV18 and TRBJ2-1, the complete variable domain is NAGVMQNPRHLVRRRGQEARLRCSPMKGHSHVYWYRQLPEEGLKFMVYLQKENIIDESGMPKERFSAEFPKEGPSILRIQQVVRGDSAAYFCASSPGLAGSYNEQFFGPGTRLTVL.

The chain links TRBV2 to TRBJ2-2; D might be TRBD1 (5 bases). The CDR3 length is 13 residues. V was pared by 4 bases and J by 9 bases, with 12 bases between. From germline, CDR1 is SNHLY and CDR2 FYNNEI. The CDR3 reads CASSARGSRELFF. The CDR3 DNA sequence: TGTGCCAGCAGTGCAAGGGGATCCAGGGAGCTGTTTTTT.

This clone was counted a single time. This CDR3 reads CASSEAGRRQETQYF. CDR3 sequence (DNA): TGTGCCAGCAGTGAAGCCGGCAGGCGCCAAGAGACCCAGTACTTC. The chain recombines TRBV6-1 with TRBJ2-5; D not certain. Trimming pared 0 bases from V and 1 base from J, leaving 9 bases between. Germline-derived CDR1 and CDR2 are MNHNS and SASEGT. The CDR3 runs to 15 residues.

DNA for the CDR3: TGTGCCAGCAGTTTATCATCAGGGCATCAGCCCCAGCATTTT. Its translation is CASSLSSGHQPQHF. This sequence joins TRBV28 and TRBJ1-5, with D maybe TRBD1 (5 bases). V gave up 1 base and J gave up 5 bases, with 9 bases separating them. The CDR3 runs 14 residues. Looked up from germline, CDR1 is MDHEN and CDR2 is SYDVKM.

The CDR3 reads CASSQGGLADLQETQYF. The CDR3 coding sequence is TGCGCCAGCAGCCAAGGGGGACTAGCGGACCTCCAAGAGACCCAGTACTTC. The chain carries TRBV4-1 and TRBJ2-5, with TRBD2 matching over 11 bases. Germline CDR1 MGHRA, CDR2 YSYEKL. The V gene end was trimmed by 1 base and the J gene end by 1 base; junction bases not matched to a gene: 5. This CDR3 spans 17 amino acids.

The chain recombines TRBV30 with TRBJ2-1; D is perhaps TRBD1 (6 bases). The CDR3 runs to 16 residues. Looked up from germline, CDR1 is GTSNPN and CDR2 is SVGIG (reference sequence). V was trimmed by 2 bases and J by 0 bases, leaving 14 bases between them. The CDR3 DNA reads as TGTGCCTGGAGTCCCTTAGGGGGATTCTCCTACAATGAGCAGTTCTTC. It translates to CAWSPLGGFSYNEQFF.

The chain joins TRBV5-8 to TRBJ1-2; 10 positions match TRBD1. This CDR3 region has 15 residues. Germline V lookup: CDR1 SGHTS, CDR2 YDEGEE. Trimming at V came to 1 base and at J to 6 bases, leaving 6 bases not matched to a gene. The CDR3 bases are TGTGCCAGCAGCTTGCCAGCCGGGACAGGGGATGGCTACACCTTC. Translation: CASSLPAGTGDGYTF. Based on the CDR3 plus reference TRBV5-8 and TRBJ1-2, the full variable domain is EAGVTQSPTHLIKTRGQQATLRCSPISGHTSVYWYQQALGLGLQFLLWYDEGEERNRGNFPPRFSGRQFPNYSSELNVNALELEDSALYLCASSLPAGTGDGYTFGSGTRLTVV.